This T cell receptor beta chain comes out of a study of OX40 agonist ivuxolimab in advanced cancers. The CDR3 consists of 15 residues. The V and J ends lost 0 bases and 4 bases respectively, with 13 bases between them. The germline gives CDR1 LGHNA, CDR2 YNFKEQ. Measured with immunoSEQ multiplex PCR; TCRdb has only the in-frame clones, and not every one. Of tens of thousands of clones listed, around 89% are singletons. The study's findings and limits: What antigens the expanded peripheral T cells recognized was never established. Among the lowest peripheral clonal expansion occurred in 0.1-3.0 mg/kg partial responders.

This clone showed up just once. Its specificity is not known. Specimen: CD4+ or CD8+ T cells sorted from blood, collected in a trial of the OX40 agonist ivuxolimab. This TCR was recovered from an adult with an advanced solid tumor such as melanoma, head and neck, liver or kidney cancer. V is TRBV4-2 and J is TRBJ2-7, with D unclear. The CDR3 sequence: CASSQDPRLGYEQYF. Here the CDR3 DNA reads TGTGCCAGCAGCCAAGATCCTCGGCTGGGGTACGAGCAGTACTTC.